This entry lists 29 T cell receptor beta chains sequenced from one sample in a study of beta chain features in type 1 diabetes. Expressed TCRB transcripts were sequenced because the isolated RNA had all been reverse transcribed beforehand. Produced via immunoSEQ multiplex PCR; TCRdb's table is partial and in-frame only. The sample includes about 120,000 clones, approximately 16% of them seen just once. No cognate antigen is known for these TCRs. Study-wide findings and caveats: In every one of the four CD4+ subsets, TCRB CDR3s were moderately but significantly shorter in Type 1 diabetes patients.

The sequencing input was central memory CD4+ T cells from blood. Receptor source: a man aged 25-40 years with type 1 diabetes.

In its sample, this clone was seen a few times. This chain joins TRBV7-9 and TRBJ2-2, with D perhaps TRBD2 (5 bases). Deletions cut 0 bases from V and 0 bases from J, with 11 bases between. The CDR3 sequence is 17 residues long. The germline V gene encodes CDR1 SEHNR and CDR2 FQNEAQ (reference sequence). CDR3 coding DNA: TGTGCCAGCAGCTTAGCCTTCCAGGACTCGAACACCGGGGAGCTGTTTTTT. Translating it yields CASSLAFQDSNTGELFF.

This clone was recorded a few times. V is TRBV4-3 and J is TRBJ2-3; D possibly corresponds to TRBD1 (6 bases). This CDR3 has 14 residues. Germline V gene data show CDR1 as LGHNA and CDR2 as YSLEER. The V end was cut by 3 bases, the J end by 0 bases, with 7 bases between. The CDR3 here is CASSQGHSTDTQYF. DNA of the CDR3: TGCGCCAGCAGCCAGGGACACAGCACAGATACGCAGTATTTT.

This rearrangement joins TRBV7-2 to TRBJ2-3; 9 bases match TRBD2. From germline, CDR1 is SGHTA and CDR2 FQGNSA. The CDR3 loop spans 15 amino acids. Unmatched junction bases numbered 12, after V lost 5 bases and J lost 9 bases. CDR3 amino acids: CASSPGPGLAGTQYF. CDR3 nucleotide sequence: TGTGCCAGCAGCCCCGGGCCGGGACTAGCCGGGACGCAGTATTTT.

The chain uses TRBV9 and TRBJ2-7, with D perhaps matching TRBD2 (5 bases). Germline CDR1 and CDR2: SGDLS and YYNGEE. Trimming removed 1 base at V and 2 bases at J, with 13 bases between. This CDR3 is built from 15 residues. The CDR3 DNA reads as TGTGCCAGCAGCGTAAGGCCAGGAGGCACCTACGAGCAGTACTTC. Translated, it gives CASSVRPGGTYEQYF.

This clone has more than one count but fewer than ten. The CDR3 sequence: CASSKQGGRAQPQHF. The CDR3 DNA reads TGTGCCAGCAGTAAACAGGGAGGAAGGGCCCAGCCCCAGCATTTT. The chain is built from TRBV28 and TRBJ1-5, with a tentative D call TRBD1 (6 bases). The V end was cut by 5 bases, the J end by 7 bases, with 18 bases between. There are 15 residues in the CDR3. CDR1 and CDR2 (germline): MDHEN, SYDVKM.

The chain links TRBV28 to TRBJ1-2; D unclear. V shed 10 bases and J shed 3 bases, with 15 bases lying between them. Germline CDR1 MDHEN, CDR2 SYDVKM. The CDR3 has 13 residues. The CDR3 nucleotides read TGTGCCACCTATGGGGTATTCGACTATGGCTACACCTTC. Protein sequence: CATYGVFDYGYTF.

This clone was counted a few times. This chain joins TRBV29-1 and TRBJ1-2; D is uncertain. CDR3 length equals 14 residues. The germline V gene encodes CDR1 SQVTM and CDR2 ANQGSEA. V shed 7 bases and J shed 1 base, with 16 bases lying between them. CDR3 nucleotides: TGCAGCGCCCCTTCGGGATCGGGTAACTATGGCTACACCTTC. Translated, it gives CSAPSGSGNYGYTF.

This clone came up a few times. The chain combines TRBV6-6 with TRBJ1-1; D call uncertain. There are 12 residues in the CDR3. The germline V gene encodes CDR1 MNHNY and CDR2 SVGAGI (reference sequence). The V end lost 7 bases, the J end lost 1 base, and 7 bases lay between the germline ends. The CDR3 region is CASTTENTEAFF. For the CDR3, the DNA is TGTGCCAGCACCACCGAGAACACTGAAGCTTTCTTT.

The chain links TRBV29-1 to TRBJ1-2; D might be TRBD1 (5 bases). Trimming took 7 bases from V and 0 from J, leaving 12 bases between them. The CDR3 totals 13 residues. Germline-derived CDR1 and CDR2 are SQVTM and ANQGSEA. The CDR3 loop is CSARTPANYGYTF. The DNA for the CDR3 is TGCAGCGCCAGGACACCAGCTAACTATGGCTACACCTTC.

This clone has just a few counts. This chain links TRBV7-2 with TRBJ2-3, with D unclear. The CDR3 spans 16 residues. The germline CDR1 and CDR2 sequences are SGHTA and FQGNSA. Between the trimmed V and J ends, which lost 5 bases and 0 bases, there was a span of 15 bases. The CDR3 loop is CASSPKRTTSTDTQYF. The CDR3 DNA is TGTGCCAGCAGCCCAAAGAGAACCACTAGCACAGATACGCAGTATTTT.

The chain recombines TRBV7-2 with TRBJ2-3; D gene unclear. The CDR3 runs to 12 residues. V lost 5 bases and J lost 5, with 8 bases in between. Per germline, CDR1 SGHTA and CDR2 FQGNSA. CDR3 sequence (DNA): TGTGCCAGCAGCAGAGGCCGAGATACGCAGTATTTT. Protein product: CASSRGRDTQYF. The variable domain in full, completed from reference TRBV7-2 and TRBJ2-3, reads GAGVSQSPSNKVTEKGKDVELRCDPISGHTALYWYRQSLGQGLEFLIYFQGNSAPDKSGLPSDRFSAERTGGSVSTLTIQRTQQEDSAVYLCASSRGRDTQYFGPGTRLTVL.

The rearrangement uses TRBV11-3 and TRBJ2-7; TRBD2 is a possible D gene (6 bases). CDR3 size: 17 residues. Germline CDR1 reads SGHNT; CDR2 reads YENEEA. V lost 0 bases, J lost 6 bases, and 21 bases lay in between. The CDR3 spells CASSLDLGTEGSSEQYF. DNA of the CDR3: TGTGCCAGCAGCTTAGATCTAGGGACGGAGGGCTCTTCCGAGCAGTACTTC.

This clone was counted only a few times. The chain has TRBV9 and TRBJ1-2; no reliable D call. The CDR3 sequence is 14 residues long. Germline V gives CDR1 SGDLS, CDR2 YYNGEE. V shed 0 bases and J shed 3 bases, with 9 bases lying between them. CDR3 amino acids: CASSVGIGYYGYTF. The CDR3 DNA follows: TGTGCCAGCAGCGTAGGTATAGGGTACTATGGCTACACCTTC.

A word on this clone: This clone may be a read error of a much larger clone one base away. The gene calls are TRBV6-5 and TRBJ2-7, with 9 bases identical to TRBD1. Trimming at V came to 6 bases and at J to 3 bases, leaving 3 bases not matched to a gene. Per the germline V gene, CDR1 is MNHEY and CDR2 is SVGAGI. This CDR3 spans 13 amino acids. CDR3 DNA sequence: TGTGCCAGCAGGCGACAGGGGGGCTACGAGCAGTACTTC. This translates into CASRRQGGYEQYF.

This sequence joins TRBV30 and TRBJ2-3; TRBD2 aligns across 14 bases. Germline CDR1 and CDR2: GTSNPN and SVGIG (reference sequence). With 5 bases clipped from V and 3 bases from J, the junction kept 1 base outside the gene matches. The CDR3 runs 14 residues. Here the CDR3 reads CAWGLAGGTDTQYF. The CDR3 DNA is TGTGCCTGGGGACTAGCGGGGGGTACAGATACGCAGTATTTT.

This clone has a handful of counts. V and J are TRBV10-2 and TRBJ2-2; D is unclear. The CDR3 consists of 14 residues. Germline V gene data show CDR1 as WSHSY and CDR2 as SAAADI. V was clipped by 10 bases and J by 3 bases, with 15 bases between them. This chain's CDR3 is CAMAREEYTGELFF. In DNA form, the CDR3 reads TGCGCCATGGCGCGCGAGGAATACACCGGGGAGCTGTTTTTT.

The rearrangement uses TRBV30 and TRBJ2-1, with D perhaps TRBD2 (6 bases). This CDR3 has 15 residues. Germline lookup yields CDR1 GTSNPN and CDR2 SVGIG (reference sequence). V gave up 5 bases and J gave up 7 bases, with 21 bases separating them. The chain's CDR3 is CAWVNAGPLSNEQFF. The CDR3 DNA follows: TGTGCCTGGGTCAATGCGGGACCCCTCAGTAATGAGCAGTTCTTC. Filled out from reference TRBV30 and TRBJ2-1, the complete variable domain reads SQTIHQWPATLVQPVGSPLSLECTVEGTSNPNLYWYRQAAGRGLQLLFYSVGIGQISSEVPQNLSASRPQDRQFILSSKKLLLSDSGFYLCAWVNAGPLSNEQFFGPGTRLTVL.

V gene TRBV5-4 combines with J gene TRBJ2-1; the D call may be TRBD1 or TRBD2 (7 bases each). The germline V gene encodes CDR1 SGHNT and CDR2 YYREEE (reference sequence). CDR3 length equals 15 residues. The ends were cut back, 4 bases at V and 4 bases at J, with 15 bases in the middle. The CDR3 spells CASSQGGTAYNEQFF. CDR3 sequence (DNA): TGTGCCAGCAGCCAGGGGGGGACAGCGTACAATGAGCAGTTCTTC.

The chain recombines TRBV6-6 with TRBJ2-1; 8 bases line up with TRBD1. V lost 6 bases to trimming and J lost 5 bases; unmatched junction nucleotides: 6. Germline lookup yields CDR1 MNHNY and CDR2 SVGAGI (reference sequence). CDR3 length: 14 amino acids. The DNA for the CDR3 is TGTGCCAGCAGCCCACGGACAGGGCACAATGAGCAGTTCTTC. It codes for CASSPRTGHNEQFF.

The rearrangement uses TRBV7-3 and TRBJ2-5; weak D call: TRBD1 (5 bases). The CDR3 runs 15 residues. The germline gives CDR1 SGHTA, CDR2 FQGTGA. V lost 3 bases, J lost 5 bases, and 16 bases lay in between. DNA for the CDR3: TGTGCCAGCAGCTTGGTGGGGCTCGCTAAGGAGACCCAGTACTTC. It is translated as CASSLVGLAKETQYF.

The gene calls are TRBV5-1 and TRBJ2-5; 10 bases line up with TRBD2. The CDR3 length is 17 residues. Germline V gene lookup returns CDR1 SGHRS and CDR2 YFSETQ. Trimming took 0 bases from V and 1 from J; bases not matched to a gene: 6. CDR3 residues: CASSLGPSGGFQETQYF. Here the CDR3 DNA reads TGCGCCAGCAGCTTGGGTCCTAGCGGGGGTTTCCAAGAGACCCAGTACTTC.

The chain uses TRBV30 and TRBJ2-2; D is unclear. Germline V gene lookup returns CDR1 GTSNPN and CDR2 SVGIG (reference sequence). The CDR3 loop spans 12 amino acids. V dropped 4 bases and J dropped 3 bases, with 6 bases sitting between them. CDR3: CAWNQYTGELFF. DNA of the CDR3: TGTGCCTGGAACCAGTACACCGGGGAGCTGTTTTTT.

This clone has more than one count but fewer than ten. The chain uses TRBV21-1 and TRBJ2-3. TRBV21-1 is annotated as a pseudogene. This CDR3 has 17 amino acids. CDR3 DNA sequence: TGTGCCAGCAGCGAAGACAGCCGCCCTCCCCCGGGTGGTACGCAGTATTTT. Translated: CASSEDSRPPPGGTQYF.

V gene TRBV4-3 combines with J gene TRBJ2-7; D might be TRBD2 (5 bases). This CDR3 has 15 amino acids. Germline CDR1 and CDR2: LGHNA and YSLEER. Trimming took off 3 bases at V and 4 bases at J, with 16 bases between the two ends. CDR3 amino acids: CASSQVNGGRYEQYF. The CDR3 region has the DNA TGCGCCAGCAGCCAGGTAAACGGAGGCCGGTACGAGCAGTACTTC.

The chain is built from TRBV7-2 and TRBJ1-6; no clear D. V lost 8 bases and J lost 9, with 11 bases in between. The CDR3 is 12 residues long. Germline CDR1 is SGHTA and CDR2 is FQGNSA. DNA for the CDR3: TGTGCCAGCCGGCCGGAGGGTTCACCCCTCCACTTT. Protein product: CASRPEGSPLHF.

The CDR3 DNA reads as TGTGCCAGCAGCCCTAGGGACCTCTCTAGCACAGATACGCAGTATTTT. This encodes CASSPRDLSSTDTQYF. This sequence joins TRBV7-8 and TRBJ2-3, with D possibly called TRBD1 or TRBD2 (5 bases each). This CDR3 contains 16 residues. Germline V CDR1 and CDR2: SGHVS, FQNEAQ. Between the trimmed V and J ends, which lost 5 bases and 0 bases, there was a span of 15 bases.

This clone has just a few counts. The chain links TRBV6-6 to TRBJ1-5, with D perhaps TRBD1 (6 bases). V was pared by 2 bases and J by 1 base, with 12 bases between. Germline V gene lookup returns CDR1 MNHNY and CDR2 SVGAGI (reference sequence). This CDR3 has 16 residues. This CDR3 reads CASSYEGGLSNQPQHF. CDR3 nucleotides: TGTGCCAGCAGTTACGAGGGGGGACTCAGCAATCAGCCCCAGCATTTT.

J is TRBJ1-2 and V is TRBV10-3; 10 bases are a match to TRBD1. The V gene's germline CDR1 is ENHRY and CDR2 SYGVKD. Trimming cost V 6 bases and J 8 bases; bases outside gene matches: 6. This CDR3 spans 13 amino acids. The CDR3 sequence is CAIRPGQGNGYTF. CDR3 DNA sequence: TGTGCCATCAGGCCGGGACAGGGGAACGGCTACACCTTC.

This clone was seen at least ten times. The chain recombines TRBV7-2 with TRBJ1-6; perhaps TRBD1 as D (5 bases). Trimming removed 2 bases at V and 9 bases at J, with 11 bases between. This CDR3 has 14 residues. In germline, CDR1 is SGHTA, CDR2 FQGNSA. The CDR3 here is CASSLSQGSSPLHF. CDR3 in DNA: TGTGCCAGCAGCTTAAGCCAGGGTAGTTCACCCCTCCACTTT. The complete variable domain, with remaining parts taken from reference TRBV7-2 and TRBJ1-6, reads GAGVSQSPSNKVTEKGKDVELRCDPISGHTALYWYRQSLGQGLEFLIYFQGNSAPDKSGLPSDRFSAERTGGSVSTLTIQRTQQEDSAVYLCASSLSQGSSPLHFGNGTRLTVT.